The 6 T cell receptor beta chains reported below all come from one sample, sequenced in a study of cytomegalovirus exposure and HLA in healthy donors. The table came from immunoSEQ multiplex PCR; TCRdb's copy has only in-frame clones and leaves some out. This sample has around 56,000 clones; 89% occur once, and the top ten carry approximately 15%. The sequencing sample was made of PBMCs. These receptors were collected from a woman under 30 in good health and CMV-seronegative.

This chain links TRBV7-3 with TRBJ2-3; TRBD2 matches 12 bases. There are 15 residues in the CDR3. The V gene end was trimmed by 5 bases and the J gene end by 2 bases; junction bases not matched to a gene: 2. The germline CDR1 and CDR2 sequences are SGHTA and FQGTGA. CDR3 sequence reads: CASSRTSGATDTQYF. The DNA for the CDR3 is TGTGCCAGCAGCCGGACTAGCGGGGCCACAGATACGCAGTATTTT.

The rearrangement uses TRBV19 and TRBJ1-1, with D possibly being TRBD1 (5 bases). Germline assignment: CDR1 LNHDA and CDR2 SQIVND (reference sequence). The CDR3 covers 11 residues. With 7 bases removed from V and 3 bases from J, the gap between germline ends came to 6 bases. The CDR3 DNA reads as TGTGCCAGTACAGGGTACACTGAAGCTTTCTTT. Translating it yields CASTGYTEAFF.

The V gene is TRBV7-9, the J gene TRBJ2-2; TRBD2 might be the D (5 bases). CDR1 and CDR2 from the germline V gene are SEHNR and FQNEAQ (reference sequence). V lost 2 bases and J 7 bases, leaving 11 bases between the germline ends. CDR3 size: 14 residues. This CDR3 reads CASSLHGGGGELFF. The CDR3 DNA follows: TGTGCCAGCAGCTTACACGGCGGAGGCGGGGAGCTGTTTTTT. Using reference TRBV7-9 and TRBJ2-2 for the parts outside the CDR3, the full variable domain is DTGVSQNPRHKITKRGQNVTFRCDPISEHNRLYWYRQTLGQGPEFLTYFQNEAQLEKSRLLSDRFSAERPKGSFSTLEIQRTEQGDSAMYLCASSLHGGGGELFFGEGSRLTVL.

This clone was seen many times. The chain joins TRBV11-2 to TRBJ1-2, with 8 bases identical to TRBD1. V was pared by 5 bases and J by 4 bases, with 3 bases of the junction left unmatched. This CDR3 is built from 13 residues. From germline, CDR1 is SGHAT and CDR2 FQNNGV. This CDR3 is CASSQDRAYGYTF. CDR3 DNA: TGTGCCAGCAGCCAGGACAGGGCCTATGGCTACACCTTC.

The sample holds one count of this clone. This chain joins TRBV6-1 and TRBJ1-3; D gene ambiguous. V lost 2 bases and J lost 0, with 11 bases in between. The germline CDR1 and CDR2 sequences are MNHNS and SASEGT. The CDR3 runs 16 residues. CDR3 loop: CASSEHTASSGNTIYF. CDR3 coding DNA: TGTGCCAGCAGTGAACATACTGCGAGCTCTGGAAACACCATATATTTT.

The rearrangement uses TRBV6-5 and TRBJ1-1; weak D call: TRBD1 (5 bases). Between the trimmed V and J ends, which lost 0 bases and 3 bases, there was a span of 11 bases. Per germline, CDR1 MNHEY and CDR2 SVGAGI. The CDR3 extends over 15 amino acids. In DNA, the CDR3 is TGTGCCAGCAGTTACTCGCTCAGGGAAGACACTGAAGCTTTCTTT. Amino acids: CASSYSLREDTEAFF.